This TCR beta chain was sequenced in a study of radiation and T cells in renal cell carcinoma. Overall study findings and caveats: Top tumor clonotypes rose in blood 2 weeks post-radiation, then contracted.

Profiled with immunoSEQ multiplex PCR; TCRdb holds only in-frame clones, not every one. The sample carries approximately 18,000 clones, roughly two thirds recorded once. Germline CDR1 is SGHTA and CDR2 is FQGTGA. There are 14 residues in the CDR3. The V end was cut by 1 base, the J end by 0 bases, with 7 bases between. A note on this clone: Its target is unknown.

Indicated treatment: 15 Gy SBRT to primary tumor, nephrectomy 4 weeks later. This chain connects TRBV7-3 to TRBJ2-7; D remains ambiguous. This specimen consisted of tumor tissue, obtained from a patient whose treatment included radiotherapy and nephrectomy. The sequence derives from a woman in her seventies with renal cell carcinoma. CDR3 residues: CASSLRAGSYEQYF. DNA for the CDR3: TGTGCCAGCAGCTTAAGGGCAGGCTCCTACGAGCAGTACTTC.